These T cell receptor beta chains were read from a single sample in a study of siplizumab effects on memory and regulatory T cells. Generated by immunoSEQ multiplex PCR, the TCRdb table keeps only in-frame clones and is missing some. In the table there are about 100,000 clones, nearly 95% of which are singletons. Source material: non-Treg CD4+ T cells sorted from blood. These receptor sequences come from a human donor in good health. CDR3s include the opening cysteine and the closing phenylalanine or tryptophan. A D gene is named only where the DNA matches it firmly. The size entry is marked missing in some rows and otherwise reads once, few, many or a size class.

>TRBJ1-1|NA|once|TRBV11-1
TGTGCCAGCAGCCACCGGACCCACACTGAAGCTTTCTTT
CASSHRTHTEAFF
>TRBJ2-7|TRBD2|NA|TRBV10-1
TGCGCCAGCAGCTTCAGCGGGAGGGCCAATGAGCAGTACTTC
CASSFSGRANEQYF
>TRBJ2-7|NA|NA|TRBV10-3
TGTGCCATCGCACCTTTTGATAGGAACTCCTACGAGCAGTACTTC
CAIAPFDRNSYEQYF
>TRBJ1-1|NA|few|TRBV30
TGTGCCTGGAGTTTGGACCGGAACACTGAAGCTTTCTTT
CAWSLDRNTEAFF
>TRBJ2-5|TRBD1|NA|TRBV2
TGTGCCAGCAGTGCAGGGGGCGCGGAGACCCAGTACTTC
CASSAGGAETQYF
>TRBJ2-3|NA|NA|TRBV29-1
TGCAGCGTTGAGCAGGGTTCAGATACGCAGTATTTT
CSVEQGSDTQYF
>TRBJ1-1|NA|NA|TRBV5-1
TGCGCCAGCAGCTTGTGGGGGGTTAACACTGAAGCTTTCTTT
CASSLWGVNTEAFF
>TRBJ2-1|TRBD2|NA|TRBV4-2
TGTGCCAGCAGCCAAGATGTTGGGACTAGCGGGGCTATCAATGAGCAGTTCTTC
CASSQDVGTSGAINEQFF
>TRBJ2-3|NA|NA|TRBV7-2
TGTGCCAGCAGCTTAGTCCTCGGCCTGGATACGCAGTATTTT
CASSLVLGLDTQYF
>TRBJ1-3|NA|NA|TRBV29-1
TGCAGCGTTGAAGGACCGGGGTTCGGCTCTGGAAACACCATATATTTT
CSVEGPGFGSGNTIYF
>TRBJ2-1|NA|NA|TRBV11-3
TGTGCCAGCAGCCTCAAGGGAGGGGGTTTGGGTGAGCAGTTCTTC
CASSLKGGGLGEQFF
>TRBJ1-1|NA|NA|TRBV27
TGTGCCAGCAGTTTACGGCGGAACACTGAAGCTTTCTTT
CASSLRRNTEAFF
>TRBJ2-6|NA|NA|TRBV5-1
TGCGCCAGCCAAGGTGGACTCTCTGGGGCCAACGTCCTGACTTTC
CASQGGLSGANVLTF
>TRBJ2-3|TRBD1|NA|TRBV10-3
TGTGCCATCAGTGAGTCATGGGACAGGGGGCGCGTCACAGATACGCAGTATTTT
CAISESWDRGRVTDTQYF
>TRBJ2-1|TRBD2|once|TRBV18
TGTGCCAGCTCACCACCGTCCGCGGGAGTGCGCAATGAGCAGTTCTTC
CASSPPSAGVRNEQFF
>TRBJ2-2|NA|NA|TRBV6-5
TGTGCCAGCAGAACGACGCAGGGAAACACCGGGGAGCTGTTTTTT
CASRTTQGNTGELFF
>TRBJ1-6|NA|once|TRBV6-6
TGTGCCAGCAGTTCCCTAGGGGGGGACAATTCACCCCTCCACTTT
CASSSLGGDNSPLHF
>TRBJ2-7|TRBD1|NA|TRBV5-1
TGCGCCAGCAGCTTGGGCACAGGGGGCGGTGAGCAGTACTTC
CASSLGTGGGEQYF
>TRBJ2-1|TRBD1|NA|TRBV12-5
TGTGCTAGTGGTTTGGGACAGGGCTGGGATGAGCAGTTCTTC
CASGLGQGWDEQFF
>TRBJ2-7|NA|NA|TRBV7-2
TGTGCCAGCAGCTCTGGACAGCGCTACGAGCAGTACTTC
CASSSGQRYEQYF
>TRBJ2-2|NA|NA|TRBV14
TGTGCCAGCAGCAAAGTGACTAGGCTACAGGCCGGGGAGCTGTTTTTT
CASSKVTRLQAGELFF
>TRBJ2-5|TRBD2|NA|TRBV6-5
TGTGCCAGCAGACCTAGCGGGGGGATGGAGACCCAGTACTTC
CASRPSGGMETQYF
>TRBJ2-1|TRBD2|NA|TRBV6-1
TGTGCCAGCAGTGAATGGAGCGGGAGTTTCTTC
CASSEWSGSFF
>TRBJ1-5|TRBD1|NA|TRBV29-1
TGCAGCATTACGACAGGGGGCGGGAATCAGCCCCAGCATTTT
CSITTGGGNQPQHF
>TRBJ2-1|NA|once|TRBV9
TGTGCCAGCAGTGAATGGGGACCATCTGAGCAGTTCTTC
CASSEWGPSEQFF